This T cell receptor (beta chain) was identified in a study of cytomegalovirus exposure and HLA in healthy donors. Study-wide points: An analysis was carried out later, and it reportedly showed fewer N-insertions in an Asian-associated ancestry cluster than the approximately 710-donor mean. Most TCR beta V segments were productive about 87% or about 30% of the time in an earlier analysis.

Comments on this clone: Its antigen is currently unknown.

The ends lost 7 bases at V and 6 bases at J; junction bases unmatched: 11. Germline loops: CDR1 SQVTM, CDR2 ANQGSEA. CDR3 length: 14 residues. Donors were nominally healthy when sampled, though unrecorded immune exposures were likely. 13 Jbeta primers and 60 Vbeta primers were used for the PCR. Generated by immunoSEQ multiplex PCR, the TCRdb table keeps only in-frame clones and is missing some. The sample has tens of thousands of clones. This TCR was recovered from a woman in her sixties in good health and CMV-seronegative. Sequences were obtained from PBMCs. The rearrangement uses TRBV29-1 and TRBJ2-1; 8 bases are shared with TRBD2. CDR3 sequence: CSARPGREANEQFF. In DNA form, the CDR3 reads TGCAGCGCTCGCCCGGGGCGGGAGGCCAATGAGCAGTTCTTC.